This T cell receptor (beta chain) appears in the sequencing data of a study of T cells in Graves' hyperthyroidism and ophthalmopathy (dated by TCRdb to the late 2010s). Looking at the study overall: Peripheral blood was collected at initial diagnosis, before any treatment. TCR V-J signatures able to tell the groups apart were searched for in a discovery cohort of some 100 patients, of whom approximately 40 had Graves' ophthalmopathy and about 60 had stable Graves' hyperthyroidism. An independent validation cohort of 18 to 20 hyperthyroidism patients and about 16 patients who later progressed to ophthalmopathy tested prospective prediction of ophthalmopathy. The 100 discovery patients were randomly split 7:3 into training and test sets. Thyroid tissue and blood T-cell repertoires from six Graves' hyperthyroidism patients were also compared in the study. Following sampling, methimazole starting at 30 mg daily was given to hyperthyroidism patients, and high-dose intravenous methylprednisolone was given to ophthalmopathy patients. The paper describes TCR Vbeta CDR3 sequencing of about 140 peripheral blood samples, made up of 43 ophthalmopathy patients, approximately 76 hyperthyroidism patients and around 17 progressor patients. Findings and caveats that apply to the study as a whole: No statistical method was used to set the sample size in advance, and investigators knew the group allocation. Ophthalmopathy was separated from stable hyperthyroidism by a 13 V-J signature model, with about 88% sensitivity and around 81% specificity obtained in cross-validation and 80%/75% obtained in testing. Most expanded thyroid clonotypes (frequency above 0.001) were also detected in blood, suggesting blood repertoires may reflect thyroid immune responses. In validation, progression to ophthalmopathy was predicted by the model with more than 65% sensitivity and 72% to 80% specificity, a median of 6.5 months before onset.

To note about this clonotype: Its binding antigen is unknown. Base qualities are missing; no much larger clone stands one base away.

From the cysteine through the phenylalanine, the CDR3 covers 12 amino acids. Only the CDR3 region is kept as DNA, spanning 36 bases read in frame from base 1. The CDR1 and CDR2 encoded by the germline V gene are MNHNS and SASEGT. V drops 6 bases and J drops 7 bases, leaving 12 bases in between. The TCR beta CDR3 regions were amplified from the RNA transcripts. The TCR CDR3 was subjected to a first round of RT-PCR using the HTBI primer set and the Qiagen OneStep RT-PCR kit. Libraries were constructed in a second round of multiplex PCR, after which size selection and purification were carried out. Sequencing of the libraries was done on an Illumina HiSeq2000 using paired-end 100 bp reads. The paper's processing steps were these. SOAPnuke was used to process the raw data, with reads discarded if the reads contained adapters or uncalled bases, had a mean Phred below 15, or lacked an exact constant-primer or identifier match. COPE v1.2.5 was used to merge high-quality paired reads, and clonotypes were defined as unique nucleotide sequences. MiTCR v1.1 was used to align the clonotypes against IMGT TRBV, TRBD and TRBJ reference segments. Analysis was restricted to V-J combinations with a frequency above 0.0001, which covered over 98% of repertoires. A TCS score was defined as the ratio of F50 (clonal expansion) to E x V (chaos), with BLOSUM62-based TCRdist applied between CDR3 peptides within each V-J. Welch's t-statistics and random forest reduced roughly 500 V-J features to about 12, which were used in a naive Bayes classifier (R e1071). Starting from the raw public reads, TCRdb applied fastp trimming at Q25, assembled clones with MiXCR and retained in-frame beta chains. Rows matching on CDR3 protein sequence are summarized as one entry with the most common DNA and genes. For this entry, the V and J calls and clone size follow TCRdb and not the study's own pipeline. This sample is represented by approximately 720,000 distinct CDR3 sequences; around 20% of them were singletons. The biggest ten clones account for over 15% of the sample.

Hyperthyroidism patients were newly diagnosed, had a disease duration of under 2 months, and were aged 18 to 65 years. Patients with uncontrolled infections, other autoimmune diseases, pregnancy or lactation were excluded. Diagnoses were based on clinical symptoms, serum thyroxine and TRAb, thyroid ultrasound and orbital computed tomography. Blood from progressor patients was drawn when they were first diagnosed with hyperthyroidism, before any ophthalmopathy symptoms appeared. PBMCs were separated from 10 ml of fresh peripheral blood using Ficoll-Paque density gradient centrifugation. Patients classed as progressors first received a Graves' hyperthyroidism diagnosis and then went on to develop ophthalmopathy during follow-up. Total RNA was extracted using Trizol reagent, and RNA quality was assessed on an Agilent 2100 Bioanalyzer.

Sequenced input: blood. This clonotype was sampled from a woman in her forties or fifties with Graves' hyperthyroidism that later progressed to Graves' ophthalmopathy. The V and J segments used are TRBV6-1 and TRBJ1-2; confidence is insufficient to name the D gene. The nucleotide sequence reads TGTGCCAGCAGAAAAGGCAGCGGTGGCTACACCTTC. The translation is CASRKGSGGYTF.